Below, 10 T cell receptor beta chains from the same sample are listed, as sequenced in a study of T cells in Graves' hyperthyroidism and ophthalmopathy. It was RNA transcripts that yielded the amplified TCR beta CDR3 regions. Using the HTBI primer set, a first-round RT-PCR was run on the TCR CDR3. Via MiXCR, TCRdb re-called the multiplex PCR reads, giving one row per CDR3 protein. The sample yields some 460,000 distinct CDR3 sequences, about 15% seen once. Sequencing input: blood. These receptors all stem from a woman between 18 and 30 years old with Graves' hyperthyroidism.

Ten or more counts support this clonotype. This chain connects TRBV11-2 to TRBJ2-1; 11 nucleotides align to TRBD2. In germline, CDR1 is SGHAT, CDR2 FQNNGV. The CDR3 runs 15 residues. The ends lost 5 bases at V and 4 bases at J; junction bases unmatched: 4. The CDR3 DNA is TGTGCCAGCAGCCTAATAGCGGGAGGGTACAATGAGCAGTTCTTC. Its protein product is CASSLIAGGYNEQFF.

This clonotype was seen a few times. V is TRBV19 and J is TRBJ2-1, with a possible D match to TRBD1 (5 bases). Between the trimmed V and J ends, which lost 7 bases and 7 bases, there was a span of 14 bases. Germline CDR1 reads LNHDA; CDR2 reads SQIVND (reference sequence). The CDR3 has 13 amino acids. The CDR3, as DNA: TGTGCCAGTAAAACGCAGGGCAAGAATGAGCAGTTCTTC. The encoded protein is CASKTQGKNEQFF.

Note on this clonotype: This may be a read error: a much more frequent sequence differs by one nucleotide. The J gene is TRBJ1-1, the V gene TRBV29-1; D gene uncertain. CDR3 length: 12 amino acids. The germline CDR1 and CDR2 sequences are SQVTM and ANQGSEA. Trimming removed 6 bases at V and 3 bases at J, with 11 bases between. This CDR3 reads CSVGGTYTEAFF. Written as DNA, the CDR3 is TGCAGCGTCGGTGGCACCTACACTGAAGCTTTCTTT.

Many counts were recorded for this clonotype. The CDR3 is CASSPGVSYEQYF. The CDR3 nucleotides read TGTGCCAGCAGCCCGGGGGTCTCCTACGAGCAGTACTTC. The V gene is TRBV11-2, the J gene TRBJ2-7, with D possibly TRBD2 on 6 matching bases. Trimming cost V 5 bases and J 0 bases, with 8 bases left between them. Germline assignment: CDR1 SGHAT and CDR2 FQNNGV. This CDR3 has 13 amino acids.

This clonotype was found many times. J is TRBJ2-1 and V is TRBV11-1; D might be TRBD2 (5 bases). Trimming stripped 5 bases from V and 2 bases from J, with 10 bases between. The CDR3 sequence is 14 residues long. Germline values: CDR1 SGHAT, CDR2 FQDESV (reference sequence). CDR3 in amino acids: CASSTSGTYNEQFF. DNA for the CDR3: TGTGCCAGCAGCACGAGCGGTACCTACAATGAGCAGTTCTTC.

The chain carries TRBV10-3 and TRBJ2-2; the D gene is possibly TRBD1 (6 bases). V was clipped by 7 bases and J by 6 bases, with 6 bases between them. The CDR3 length is 11 residues. Germline V gene lookup returns CDR1 ENHRY and CDR2 SYGVKD. CDR3 DNA: TGTGCCATCACAGGGGCCGGGGAGCTGTTTTTT. Protein product: CAITGAGELFF.

The rearrangement uses TRBV29-1 and TRBJ2-7; D is unclear. V was clipped by 1 base and J by 5 bases, with 15 bases between them. Germline CDR1 and CDR2: SQVTM and ANQGSEA. The CDR3 extends over 14 amino acids. The CDR3, as DNA: TGCAGCGTTGAAGCTCCCGAAGTCTCGGACGAGCAGTACTTC. Encoded protein: CSVEAPEVSDEQYF.

The V call is TRBV29-1, the J call TRBJ2-1, with 10 positions matching TRBD1. The J call may be wrong; the DNA end is better matched by TRBJ2-7. Germline V gives CDR1 SQVTM, CDR2 ANQGSEA. This CDR3 spans 14 amino acids. The chain's CDR3 is CSVAGDRGGNEQYF. CDR3 DNA: TGCAGCGTTGCGGGGGACAGGGGTGGTAATGAGCAGTACTTC.

At least ten counts were recorded for this clonotype. This CDR3 is CASSPTSVEGQYF. The CDR3 region has the DNA TGTGCCAGCTCACCTACTAGCGTTGAAGGGCAGTACTTC. The chain uses TRBV18 and TRBJ2-7, with 7 bases identical to TRBD2. This CDR3 comprises 13 residues. Germline CDR1 KGHSH, CDR2 LQKENI. With 3 bases clipped from V and 9 bases from J, the junction kept 8 bases outside the gene matches. The full variable domain, its missing parts supplied by reference TRBV18 and TRBJ2-7, is NAGVMQNPRHLVRRRGQEARLRCSPMKGHSHVYWYRQLPEEGLKFMVYLQKENIIDESGMPKERFSAEFPKEGPSILRIQQVVRGDSAAYFCASSPTSVEGQYFGPGTRLTVT.

There are a few counts of this clonotype. The chain is built from TRBV9 and TRBJ2-5; 9 bases fit TRBD2. Trimming cost V 3 bases and J 2 bases; bases outside gene matches: 5. CDR3 length equals 15 residues. Germline lookup yields CDR1 SGDLS and CDR2 YYNGEE. CDR3 in DNA: TGTGCCAGCAGCGGGCGGGGGGGATCACAAGAGACCCAGTACTTC. Its translation is CASSGRGGSQETQYF.